This T cell receptor (beta chain) was documented in a study of radiation and T cells in renal cell carcinoma. Study in general: Nephrectomy followed 15 Gy stereotactic body radiation by 4 weeks.

Overall study findings and caveats: No pretreatment tumor biopsies were available for baseline clonotypes.

Indicated time point: blood 2 weeks post-SBRT. Treatment denoted: 15 Gy SBRT to primary tumor, nephrectomy 4 weeks later. This renal cell carcinoma was of the clear cell type. Clones were read by immunoSEQ multiplex PCR, and TCRdb kept only the in-frame ones, dropping some. Found here are just over 150,000 clones, 87% of them singletons; the top ten hold approximately 12%. With respect to this clone: What it binds is unknown.

The CDR3 is 13 amino acids. Germline CDR1 and CDR2: WSHSY and SAAADI. Trimming cost V 3 bases and J 5 bases, with 7 bases left between them. The genes are TRBV10-2 and TRBJ2-2; D is undetermined. This receptor was identified in a woman in her forties or fifties with renal cell carcinoma. Specimen: blood, collected from a patient whose treatment included radiotherapy and nephrectomy. CDR3 protein: CASSDAGTGELFF. In DNA, the CDR3 is TGCGCCAGCAGTGATGCAGGAACCGGGGAGCTGTTTTTT.